The sequence of this TCR beta chain was determined in a study of blood T cell repertoires in COVID-19. Across the study: Acute and convalescent COVID-19 samples came from the United States, Italy and Spain. T cells, B-cell-depleted T cells, or PBMCs supplied cDNA or gDNA.

The CDR3 length is 15 residues. Germline values: CDR1 MNHEY, CDR2 SVGAGI. The V segment lost 5 bases and the J segment 2 bases; nucleotides outside the gene matches: 4. Patients in Seattle were enrolled during active infection, then followed longitudinally. Original methodology: Scientists estimated how many nucleated cells there were by amplifying reference gene primers. TCRdb's copy holds only in-frame clones and misses some; the assay was immunoSEQ multiplex PCR. The D gene and trimming were derived from the DNA, and the V and J assignments and clone size from that table. The sample lists over 200,000 clones; more than 80% were seen once.

The TCR originated in a woman over 75 with COVID-19, enrolled during active disease. Input material: peripheral blood. V gene TRBV6-5 combines with J gene TRBJ1-5; TRBD1 agrees at 9 bases. As DNA, the CDR3 is TGTGCCAGCAGTACAGGGGGCGCGGGCAATCAGCCCCAGCATTTT. Translation gives CASSTGGAGNQPQHF.